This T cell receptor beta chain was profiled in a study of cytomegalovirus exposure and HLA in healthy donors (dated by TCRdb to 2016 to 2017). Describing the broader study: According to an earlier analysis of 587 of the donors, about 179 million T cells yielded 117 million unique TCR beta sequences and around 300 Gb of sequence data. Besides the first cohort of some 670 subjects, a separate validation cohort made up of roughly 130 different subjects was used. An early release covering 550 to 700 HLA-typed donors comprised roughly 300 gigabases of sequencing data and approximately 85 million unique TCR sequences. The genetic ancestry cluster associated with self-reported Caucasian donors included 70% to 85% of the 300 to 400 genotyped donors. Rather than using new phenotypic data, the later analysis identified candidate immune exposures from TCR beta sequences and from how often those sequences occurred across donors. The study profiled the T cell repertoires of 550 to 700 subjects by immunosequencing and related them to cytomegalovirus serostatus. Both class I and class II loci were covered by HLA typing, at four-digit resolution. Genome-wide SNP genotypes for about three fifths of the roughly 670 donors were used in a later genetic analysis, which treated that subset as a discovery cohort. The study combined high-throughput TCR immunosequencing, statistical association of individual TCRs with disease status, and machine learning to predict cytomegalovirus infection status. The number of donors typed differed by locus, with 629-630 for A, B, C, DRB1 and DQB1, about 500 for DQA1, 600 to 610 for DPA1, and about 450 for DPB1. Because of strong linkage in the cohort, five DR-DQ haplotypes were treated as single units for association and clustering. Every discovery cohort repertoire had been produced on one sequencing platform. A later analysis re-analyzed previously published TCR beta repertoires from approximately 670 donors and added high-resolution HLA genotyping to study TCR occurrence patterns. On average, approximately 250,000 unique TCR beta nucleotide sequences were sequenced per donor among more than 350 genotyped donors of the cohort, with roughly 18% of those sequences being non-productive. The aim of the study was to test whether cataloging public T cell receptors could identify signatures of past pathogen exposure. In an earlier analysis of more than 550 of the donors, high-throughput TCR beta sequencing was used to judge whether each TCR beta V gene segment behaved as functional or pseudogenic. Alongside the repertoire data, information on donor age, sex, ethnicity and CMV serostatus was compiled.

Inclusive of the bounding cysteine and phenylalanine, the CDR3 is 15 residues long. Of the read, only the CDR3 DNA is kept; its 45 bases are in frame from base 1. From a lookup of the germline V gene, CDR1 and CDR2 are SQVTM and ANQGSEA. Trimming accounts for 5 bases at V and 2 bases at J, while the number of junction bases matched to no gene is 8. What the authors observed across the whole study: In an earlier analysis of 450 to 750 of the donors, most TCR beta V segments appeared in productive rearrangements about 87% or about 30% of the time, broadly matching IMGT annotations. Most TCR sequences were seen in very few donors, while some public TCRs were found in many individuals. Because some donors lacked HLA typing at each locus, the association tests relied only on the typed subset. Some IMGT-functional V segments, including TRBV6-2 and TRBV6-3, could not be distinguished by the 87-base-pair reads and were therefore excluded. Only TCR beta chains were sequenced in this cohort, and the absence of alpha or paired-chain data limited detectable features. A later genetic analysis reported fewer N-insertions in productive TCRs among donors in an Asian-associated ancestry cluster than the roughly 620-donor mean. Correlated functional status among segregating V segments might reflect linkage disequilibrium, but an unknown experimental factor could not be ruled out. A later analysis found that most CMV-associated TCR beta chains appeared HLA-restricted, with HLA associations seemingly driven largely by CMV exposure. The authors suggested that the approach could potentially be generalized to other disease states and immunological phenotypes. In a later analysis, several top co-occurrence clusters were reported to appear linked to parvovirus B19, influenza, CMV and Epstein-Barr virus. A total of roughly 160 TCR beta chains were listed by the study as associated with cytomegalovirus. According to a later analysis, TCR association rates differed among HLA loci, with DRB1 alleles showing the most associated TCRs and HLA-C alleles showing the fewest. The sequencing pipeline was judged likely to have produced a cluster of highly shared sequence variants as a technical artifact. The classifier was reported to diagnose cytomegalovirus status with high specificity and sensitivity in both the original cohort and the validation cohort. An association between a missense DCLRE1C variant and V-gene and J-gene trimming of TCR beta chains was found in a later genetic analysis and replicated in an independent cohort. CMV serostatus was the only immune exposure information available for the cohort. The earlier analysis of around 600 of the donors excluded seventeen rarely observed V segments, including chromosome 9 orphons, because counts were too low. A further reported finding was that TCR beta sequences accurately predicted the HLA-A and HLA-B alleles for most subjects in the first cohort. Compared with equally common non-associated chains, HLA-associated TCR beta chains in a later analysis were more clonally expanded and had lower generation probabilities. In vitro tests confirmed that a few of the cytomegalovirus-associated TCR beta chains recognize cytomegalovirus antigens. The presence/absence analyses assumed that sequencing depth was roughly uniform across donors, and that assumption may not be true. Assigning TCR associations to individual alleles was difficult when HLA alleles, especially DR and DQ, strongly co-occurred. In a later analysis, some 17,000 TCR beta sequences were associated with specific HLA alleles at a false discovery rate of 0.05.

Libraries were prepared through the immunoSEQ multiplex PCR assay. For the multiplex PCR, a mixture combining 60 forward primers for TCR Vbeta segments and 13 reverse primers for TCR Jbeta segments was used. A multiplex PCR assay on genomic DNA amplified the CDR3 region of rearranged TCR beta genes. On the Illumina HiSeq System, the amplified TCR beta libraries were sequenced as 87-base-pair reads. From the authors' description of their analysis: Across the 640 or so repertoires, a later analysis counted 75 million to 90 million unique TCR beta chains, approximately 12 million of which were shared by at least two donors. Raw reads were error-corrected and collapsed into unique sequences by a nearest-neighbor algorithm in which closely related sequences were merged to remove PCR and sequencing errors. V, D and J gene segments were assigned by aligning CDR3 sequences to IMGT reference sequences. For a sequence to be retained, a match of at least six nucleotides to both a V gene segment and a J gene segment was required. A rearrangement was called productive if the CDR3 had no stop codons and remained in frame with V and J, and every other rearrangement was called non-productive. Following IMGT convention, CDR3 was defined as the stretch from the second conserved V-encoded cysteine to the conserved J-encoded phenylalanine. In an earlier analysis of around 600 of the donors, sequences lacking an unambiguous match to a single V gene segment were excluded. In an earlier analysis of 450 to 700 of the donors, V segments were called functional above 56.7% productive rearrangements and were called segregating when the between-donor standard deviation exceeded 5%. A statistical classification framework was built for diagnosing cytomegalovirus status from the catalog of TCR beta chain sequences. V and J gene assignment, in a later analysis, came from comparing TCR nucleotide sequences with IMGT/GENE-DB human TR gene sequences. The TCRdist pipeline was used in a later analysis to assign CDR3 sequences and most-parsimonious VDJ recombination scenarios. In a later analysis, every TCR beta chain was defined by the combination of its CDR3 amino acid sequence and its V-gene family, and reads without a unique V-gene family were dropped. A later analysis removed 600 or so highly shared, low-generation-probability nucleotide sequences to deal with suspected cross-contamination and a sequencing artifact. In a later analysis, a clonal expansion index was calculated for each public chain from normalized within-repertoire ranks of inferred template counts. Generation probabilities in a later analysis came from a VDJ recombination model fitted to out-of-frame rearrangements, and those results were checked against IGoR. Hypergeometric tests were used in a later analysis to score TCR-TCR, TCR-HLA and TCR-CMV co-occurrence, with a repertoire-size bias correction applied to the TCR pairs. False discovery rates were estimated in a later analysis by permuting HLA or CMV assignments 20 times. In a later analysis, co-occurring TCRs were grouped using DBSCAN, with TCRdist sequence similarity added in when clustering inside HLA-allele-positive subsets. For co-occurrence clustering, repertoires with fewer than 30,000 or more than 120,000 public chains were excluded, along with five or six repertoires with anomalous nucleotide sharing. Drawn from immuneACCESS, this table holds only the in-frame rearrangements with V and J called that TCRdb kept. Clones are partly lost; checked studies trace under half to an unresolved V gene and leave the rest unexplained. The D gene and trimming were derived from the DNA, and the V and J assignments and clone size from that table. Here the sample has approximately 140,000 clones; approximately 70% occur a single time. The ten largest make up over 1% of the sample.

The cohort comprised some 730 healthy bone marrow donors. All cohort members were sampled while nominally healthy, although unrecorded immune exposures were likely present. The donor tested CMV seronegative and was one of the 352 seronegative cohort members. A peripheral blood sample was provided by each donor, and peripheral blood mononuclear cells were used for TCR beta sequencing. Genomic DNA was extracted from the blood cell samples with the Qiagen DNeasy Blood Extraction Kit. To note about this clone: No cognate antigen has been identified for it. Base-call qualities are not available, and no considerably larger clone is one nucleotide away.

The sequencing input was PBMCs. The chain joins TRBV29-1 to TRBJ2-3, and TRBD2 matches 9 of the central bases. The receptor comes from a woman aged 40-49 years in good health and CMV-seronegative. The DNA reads TGCAGCGTTTATGGCGGGGGGGAGTACACAGATACGCAGTATTTT. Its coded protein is CSVYGGGEYTDTQYF.